The 26 T cell receptor beta chains below all came from one sample that was sequenced in a study of T cell repertoires in cytomegalovirus infection. TCRdb re-called the reads with MiXCR, one entry per CDR3 protein. The sample shows some 700,000 distinct CDR3 sequences, roughly 33% of them seen only once. Their antigens are not known. Sequenced here: cultured PBMCs, sampled from culture after CMV antigen stimulation. These receptors were collected from a human donor in good health (CMV status not recorded). Some clones in this sample may be carry-over from other donors' samples.

The rearrangement joins TRBV7-2 to TRBJ1-2; D gene ambiguous. Per the germline V gene, CDR1 is SGHTA and CDR2 is FQGNSA. The CDR3 has 15 residues. The V end lost 1 base, the J end lost 5 bases, and 14 bases lay between the germline ends. CDR3 sequence reads: CASSLDLRVWYGYTF. The CDR3 DNA follows: TGTGCCAGCAGCTTAGACTTGAGGGTTTGGTATGGCTACACCTTC.

The sample holds many counts of this clonotype. The genes are TRBV25-1 and TRBJ2-5; D is tentatively TRBD1 or TRBD2 (5 bases each). Trimming stripped 5 bases from V and 6 bases from J, with 7 bases between. Germline lookup yields CDR1 MGHDK and CDR2 SYGVNS. The CDR3 length is 11 residues. CDR3 in amino acids: CASSPGQTQYF. CDR3 coding DNA: TGTGCCAGCAGTCCGGGGCAGACCCAGTACTTC.

A word on this clonotype: It may be a read error: a sequence one base away is much more abundant. This chain joins TRBV19 and TRBJ1-1; no clear D gene. The CDR3 spans 14 residues. Germline lookup yields CDR1 LNHDA and CDR2 SQIVND (reference sequence). The CDR3 loop is CTSSMFGQAPEAFF. CDR3 nucleotides: TGTACCAGTAGTATGTTCGGCCAAGCCCCTGAAGCTTTCTTT.

This clonotype was found a few times. This CDR3 is CASSPPVGQTQYF. CDR3 bases: TGTGCCAGCAGCCCCCCGGTCGGTCAGACCCAGTACTTC. The chain joins TRBV7-2 to TRBJ2-5; no definite D call. Germline V CDR1 and CDR2: SGHTA, FQGNSA. The CDR3 is made up of 13 amino acids. The V end was cut by 5 bases, the J end by 6 bases, with 13 bases between.

The chain has TRBV2 and TRBJ2-6; 7 bases match TRBD1. With V trimmed by 4 bases and J by 2 bases, 5 bases remained unmatched. The CDR3 spans 16 residues. CDR1 and CDR2 from the germline V gene are SNHLY and FYNNEI. For the CDR3, the DNA is TGTGCCAGCAGTGTTGAAGGGACAGCTGGGGCCAACGTCCTGACTTTC. Its translation: CASSVEGTAGANVLTF.

V gene TRBV7-9 combines with J gene TRBJ2-2, with 13 bases fitting TRBD2. CDR1 and CDR2 (germline): SEHNR, FQNEAQ (reference sequence). J lost 5 bases, V lost 5 bases, and 5 bases had no gene match. CDR3 size: 16 residues. The CDR3 DNA reads as TGTGCCAGCAGCCCATGGACTAGCGGGAGTACCGGGGAGCTGTTTTTT. This gives the protein CASSPWTSGSTGELFF.

The chain carries TRBV5-6 and TRBJ1-2, with D maybe TRBD1 (5 bases). Deletions cut 0 bases from V and 2 bases from J, with 11 bases between. Germline V gene data show CDR1 as SGHDT and CDR2 as YYEEEE. This CDR3 comprises 15 residues. The CDR3 loop reads CASSLAAGPNYGYTF. The CDR3 DNA is TGTGCCAGCAGCTTGGCGGCAGGGCCGAACTATGGCTACACCTTC. Complete variable domain (other parts from reference TRBV5-6 and TRBJ1-2): DAGVTQSPTHLIKTRGQQVTLRCSPKSGHDTVSWYQQALGQGPQFIFQYYEEEERQRGNFPDRFSGHQFPNYSSELNVNALLLGDSALYLCASSLAAGPNYGYTFGSGTRLTVV.

This clonotype has a count of ten or more. The chain couples TRBV7-2 to TRBJ1-3; weak D call: TRBD1 (6 bases). V lost 5 bases and J 0 bases, leaving 26 bases between the germline ends. Germline-derived CDR1 and CDR2 are SGHTA and FQGNSA. The CDR3 loop spans 20 amino acids. CDR3 nucleotide sequence: TGTGCCAGCAGCAAGCCGGGGGGCGCAACGGAAAAGAGCTCTGGAAACACCATATATTTT. It codes for CASSKPGGATEKSSGNTIYF.

This clonotype was counted only a few times. This chain links TRBV7-8 with TRBJ1-6; a weak D match, TRBD1 (5 bases). The germline V gene encodes CDR1 SGHVS and CDR2 FQNEAQ. The CDR3 extends over 17 amino acids. Trimming removed 2 bases at V and 8 bases at J, with 19 bases between. This CDR3 is CASSLIAGRERDSPLHF. The CDR3 bases are TGTGCCAGCAGCTTAATCGCGGGACGGGAAAGGGATTCACCCCTCCACTTT.

This chain joins TRBV12-3 or TRBV12-4 and TRBJ1-3; D remains unclear. This CDR3 is 14 amino acids long. V lost 10 bases and J 2 bases, leaving 15 bases between the germline ends. Here the CDR3 reads CAIAKDLAGNTIYF. The CDR3 bases are TGTGCCATCGCCAAAGACCTGGCTGGAAACACCATATATTTT.

This clonotype was observed at least ten times. This chain connects TRBV7-2 to TRBJ2-3, with a weak D call TRBD2 (6 bases). Germline assignment: CDR1 SGHTA and CDR2 FQGNSA. This CDR3 is 13 amino acids long. V gave up 4 bases and J gave up 6 bases, with 11 bases separating them. The CDR3 nucleotides read TGTGCCAGCAGCTCGGGACTCTCTGATACGCAGTATTTT. Its translation is CASSSGLSDTQYF.

V gene TRBV12-3 or TRBV12-4 combines with J gene TRBJ2-1; the match to TRBD2 covers 8 bases. CDR3 length: 13 amino acids. The ends lost 3 bases at V and 7 bases at J; junction bases unmatched: 2. CDR3 region: CASSFGGRNEQFF. For the CDR3, the DNA is TGTGCCAGCAGTTTTGGCGGGAGGAATGAGCAGTTCTTC.

The sample holds a few counts of this clonotype. The chain recombines TRBV2 with TRBJ2-5; possible D gene TRBD1, 6 bases. Germline V gene lookup returns CDR1 SNHLY and CDR2 FYNNEI. Trimming left V 7 bases short and J 2 bases short, with 11 bases between. This CDR3 spans 13 amino acids. CDR3 sequence reads: CASTWDIQETQYF. CDR3 in DNA: TGTGCCAGCACTTGGGACATTCAAGAGACCCAGTACTTC.

This clonotype was seen only a few times. The V gene is TRBV6-2 or TRBV6-3, the J gene TRBJ1-2, with 10 bases that match TRBD1. The V segment lost 6 bases and the J segment 14 bases; nucleotides outside the gene matches: 18. CDR1 MNHEY and CDR2 SVGEGT come from the germline V gene. This CDR3 has 15 amino acids. The CDR3 here is CASSPGTGDQSVRTF. The CDR3 DNA reads as TGTGCCAGCAGCCCCGGGACAGGGGATCAGTCGGTAAGGACCTTC.

The CDR3 DNA is TGTGCCAGCAGCCTTCTCCAGGGGCAGCCCCAGCATTTT. Translation gives CASSLLQGQPQHF. The chain uses TRBV7-6 and TRBJ1-5; D perhaps matches TRBD1 (6 bases). Trimming left V 5 bases short and J 7 bases short, with 12 bases between. Germline CDR1 is SGHVS and CDR2 is FNYEAQ. The CDR3 totals 13 residues.

The chain recombines TRBV7-9 with TRBJ2-1; 11 bases line up with TRBD2. V gave up 4 bases and J gave up 10 bases; unmatched junction bases: 12. CDR3 length: 16 amino acids. The germline gives CDR1 SEHNR, CDR2 FQNEAQ (reference sequence). This CDR3 reads CASSWMDSSGGREQFF. The CDR3 coding sequence is TGTGCCAGCAGCTGGATGGACTCTAGCGGGGGGCGCGAGCAGTTCTTC. Supplemented by reference TRBV7-9 and TRBJ2-1, the full variable domain reads DTGVSQNPRHKITKRGQNVTFRCDPISEHNRLYWYRQTLGQGPEFLTYFQNEAQLEKSRLLSDRFSAERPKGSFSTLEIQRTEQGDSAMYLCASSWMDSSGGREQFFGPGTRLTVL.

About this clonotype: A much larger clone lies one base from this, so it may be a read error. This chain uses TRBV7-9 with TRBJ2-2; 15 nucleotides match TRBD2. The CDR3 totals 17 residues. The V gene's germline CDR1 is SEHNR and CDR2 FQNEAQ (reference sequence). With V trimmed by 4 bases and J by 4 bases, 4 bases remained unmatched. The CDR3 is CASSYLGLAGGTGELFF. The CDR3 region has the DNA TGTGCCAGCAGCTACCTGGGACTAGCGGGGGGCACCGGGGAGCTGTTTTTT.

The genes are TRBV4-2 and TRBJ1-2; unclear D gene. V was pared by 0 bases and J by 0 bases, with 8 bases between. Germline CDR1 is LGHNA and CDR2 is YNFKEQ. The CDR3 contains 15 residues. CDR3 residues: CASSQEEVPNYGYTF. The CDR3, as DNA: TGTGCCAGCAGCCAAGAAGAGGTTCCTAACTATGGCTACACCTTC.

The J gene is TRBJ1-1, the V gene TRBV19, with TRBD1 identical over 7 bases. Germline CDR1 is LNHDA and CDR2 is SQIVND (reference sequence). The CDR3 runs to 13 residues. The V and J ends lost 9 bases and 0 bases, in that order; junction bases with no gene match: 4. DNA of the CDR3: TGTGCCAGCTTGGACAGGATGAACACTGAAGCTTTCTTT. Residues: CASLDRMNTEAFF.

V usage is TRBV20-1 and J usage is TRBJ2-1; TRBD2 aligns across 13 bases. Germline values: CDR1 DFQATT, CDR2 SNEGSKA (reference sequence). The trim removed 0 bases at V and 9 bases at J, leaving 8 bases unmatched. The CDR3 spans 16 residues. The CDR3 reads CSARDLLAGGPGEQFF. The CDR3 nucleotides read TGCAGTGCTAGAGACCTACTAGCGGGAGGGCCGGGTGAGCAGTTCTTC.

This clonotype was recorded a few times. The chain links TRBV10-3 to TRBJ2-3; D possibly corresponds to TRBD2 (6 bases). Per germline, CDR1 ENHRY and CDR2 SYGVKD. This CDR3 spans 15 amino acids. Deletions cut 4 bases from V and 2 bases from J, with 13 bases between. CDR3: CAISAGGLDTDTQYF. CDR3 nucleotide sequence: TGTGCCATCAGTGCCGGGGGTCTTGACACAGATACGCAGTATTTT.

J is TRBJ2-7 and V is TRBV4-1, with a possible D match to TRBD2 (7 bases). From germline, CDR1 is MGHRA and CDR2 YSYEKL. Trimming left V 3 bases short and J 0 bases short, with 15 bases between. The CDR3 spans 16 residues. CDR3 amino acids: CASSQKGGGSSYEQYF. DNA for the CDR3: TGCGCCAGCAGCCAGAAAGGGGGGGGGAGCTCCTACGAGCAGTACTTC.

This clonotype was detected many times. The chain combines TRBV12-3 or TRBV12-4 with TRBJ1-6; TRBD1 agrees at 8 bases. This CDR3 is 14 amino acids long. The V and J ends lost 5 bases and 7 bases, in that order; junction bases with no gene match: 4. The CDR3 region is CASSRDRGNSPLHF. In DNA form, the CDR3 reads TGTGCCAGCAGTCGCGACAGGGGAAATTCACCCCTCCACTTT.

Only a few counts were recorded for this clonotype. The chain employs TRBV4-3 and TRBJ2-5; the match to TRBD1 covers 10 bases. The CDR3 extends over 16 amino acids. Unmatched junction bases numbered 5, after V lost 2 bases and J lost 2 bases. From germline, CDR1 is LGHNA and CDR2 YSLEER. Here the CDR3 reads CASSQTGTGAQETQYF. The DNA of the CDR3 is TGCGCCAGCAGCCAAACCGGGACAGGGGCGCAAGAGACCCAGTACTTC.

This clonotype was picked up a small number of times. The chain joins TRBV14 to TRBJ2-2; D uncertain. This CDR3 region has 14 residues. The germline CDR1 and CDR2 sequences are SGHDN and FVKESK. V gave up 0 bases and J gave up 4 bases, with 6 bases separating them. The CDR3 DNA sequence: TGTGCCAGCAGCCAAGAAATGGTCACCGGGGAGCTGTTTTTT. Protein product: CASSQEMVTGELFF.

V usage is TRBV6-1 and J usage is TRBJ2-3, with TRBD1 matching over 9 bases. V shed 3 bases, J shed 9 bases, and the junction held 4 bases outside the gene matches. CDR3 length: 13 amino acids. Germline assignment: CDR1 MNHNS and CDR2 SASEGT. CDR3 sequence (DNA): TGTGCCAGCAGTGACCAACAGGGGGCAACGCAGTATTTT. Translation: CASSDQQGATQYF.